Listed below are T cell receptor beta chains from one sample, sequenced in a study of vaccination and CD4 T cells after COVID-19. For these TCRs, the target antigens are not known. A single record per CDR3 protein comes from TCRdb applying MiXCR to the PCR reads. Of about 21,000 distinct CDR3 sequences in the sample, approximately 38% were seen once. The specimen comprised CD4+ T cells from blood, cultured in vitro, sampled before SARS-CoV-2 vaccination. These receptors were taken from a human donor who had recovered from COVID-19. Both conserved end residues are part of each CDR3. The D gene is left open where the match is weak. Only part of the rows carry a size: once, few, many, or a class if the clone is expanded.

>TRBV20-1|NA|TRBJ1-5|18|TRBD1
CSALTRDRGRVGNQPQHF
TGCAGTGCTTTAACTCGGGACAGGGGGCGAGTGGGCAATCAGCCCCAGCATTTT
>TRBV28|once|TRBJ1-1|15|NA
CASSSVSGGYTEAFF
TGTGCCAGCAGTTCCGTTTCGGGCGGGTACACTGAAGCTTTCTTT
>TRBV5-4|medium-sized|TRBJ1-2|11|NA
CASSSNYGYTF
TGTGCCAGCAGCTCTAACTATGGCTACACCTTC
>TRBV7-9|few|TRBJ2-3|16|NA
CASSFPSGTSTDTQYF
TGTGCCAGCAGCTTCCCTAGTGGGACTAGCACAGATACGCAGTATTTT
>TRBV6-1|NA|TRBJ1-2|14|TRBD1
CASSSDRANYGYTF
TGTGCCAGCAGCTCGGACAGGGCCAACTATGGCTACACCTTC
>TRBV7-2|NA|TRBJ2-4|15|TRBD2
CASSPVGGAKNIQYF
TGTGCCAGCAGCCCCGTCGGGGGGGCCAAAAACATTCAGTACTTC
>TRBV2|few|TRBJ1-6|14|TRBD1
CASTNRGPGSPLHF
TGTGCCAGCACCAACAGGGGGCCTGGTTCACCCCTCCACTTT
>TRBV19|NA|TRBJ1-2|14|NA
CASSGTQYNYGYTF
TGTGCCAGTAGTGGGACTCAGTACAACTATGGCTACACCTTC
>TRBV7-2|few|TRBJ1-1|13|NA
CASSLERDTEAFF
TGTGCCAGCAGCTTAGAACGGGACACTGAAGCTTTCTTT
>TRBV19|NA|TRBJ2-7|14|TRBD1
CASRGTGQPYEQYF
TGTGCCAGTAGAGGGACAGGGCAACCCTACGAGCAGTACTTC
>TRBV11-1|NA|TRBJ2-7|16|TRBD1
CASSLRARTGIYEQYF
TGTGCCAGCAGCTTAAGGGCCCGGACAGGCATCTACGAGCAGTACTTC
>TRBV27|NA|TRBJ2-7|15|NA
CASSLFQGGSYEQYF
TGTGCCAGCAGTTTATTCCAGGGGGGATCCTACGAGCAGTACTTC
>TRBV12-3/TRBV12-4|NA|TRBJ2-7|12|NA
CASSHQLSEQYF
TGTGCCAGCAGTCATCAGTTGAGCGAGCAGTACTTC
>TRBV7-2|few|TRBJ1-6|13|NA
CASKETGSSPLHF
TGTGCCAGCAAAGAAACAGGCTCTTCACCCCTCCACTTT
>TRBV6-1|NA|TRBJ2-1|14|TRBD2
CASSLLAGGGEQFF
TGTGCCAGCAGCCTACTAGCGGGAGGGGGTGAGCAGTTCTTC
>TRBV6-5|NA|TRBJ1-1|14|NA
CASSYSRWRTEAFF
TGTGCCAGCAGTTACTCGAGATGGCGCACTGAAGCTTTCTTT
>TRBV4-3|NA|TRBJ1-5|14|NA
CASSQAHSNQPQHF
TGCGCCAGCAGCCAAGCGCATAGCAATCAGCCCCAGCATTTT
>TRBV20-1|NA|TRBJ1-2|18|NA
CSASYGTPISPRYYGYTF
TGCAGTGCTAGTTACGGGACCCCAATCAGCCCCCGATACTATGGCTACACCTTC
>TRBV6-1|NA|TRBJ2-2|14|NA
CASSPIANTGELFF
TGTGCCAGCAGCCCGATCGCGAACACCGGGGAGCTGTTTTTT
>TRBV24-1|few|TRBJ2-2|16|TRBD1
CATSERTGAYTGELFF
TGTGCCACCAGTGAGCGGACAGGGGCCTACACCGGGGAGCTGTTTTTT
>TRBV6-2/TRBV6-3|NA|TRBJ1-2|13|NA
CASSPGKNYGYTF
TGTGCCAGCAGCCCAGGGAAGAACTATGGCTACACCTTC
>TRBV20-1|NA|TRBJ1-5|15|NA
CSRHELGRGEQPQHF
TGCAGTCGACATGAACTGGGGAGAGGAGAACAGCCCCAGCATTTT
>TRBV30|NA|TRBJ1-2|11|NA
CAIHGGSGYTF
TGTGCCATTCACGGGGGTAGTGGCTACACCTTC
>TRBV29-1|NA|TRBJ1-1|13|NA
CSVGVRKRGEAFF
TGCAGCGTTGGGGTGCGAAAAAGGGGTGAAGCTTTCTTT
>TRBV7-2|few|TRBJ1-2|14|NA
CASSLDSVRYGYTF
TGTGCCAGCAGCTTAGATTCAGTCCGCTATGGCTACACCTTC
>TRBV6-4|few|TRBJ2-1|16|TRBD1
CASSRARDSDYNEQFF
TGTGCCAGCAGTAGGGCCCGGGACAGCGACTACAATGAGCAGTTCTTC
>TRBV21-1|NA|TRBJ2-7|13|NA
CASSKVTELQQYF
TGTGCCAGCAGCAAAGTTACGGAGTTGCAGCAGTACTTC
>TRBV6-5|NA|TRBJ2-3|15|NA
CASSYSVSGTDTQYF
TGTGCCAGCAGTTACTCTGTAAGCGGAACAGATACGCAGTATTTT
>TRBV7-2|NA|TRBJ2-7|16|TRBD1
CASSLYGRDRENEQYF
TGTGCCAGCAGCTTATACGGCCGGGACAGGGAGAACGAGCAGTACTTC
>TRBV28|medium-sized|TRBJ1-2|14|NA
CASSLIASNYGYTF
TGTGCCAGCAGTTTAATCGCTAGCAACTATGGCTACACCTTC
>TRBV7-2|NA|TRBJ1-2|15|TRBD1
CASSSPPGTAVGYTF
TGTGCCAGCAGCTCCCCGCCCGGGACAGCTGTTGGCTACACCTTC
>TRBV20-1|NA|TRBJ1-2|18|NA
CSAPLGQRESFFDYGYTF
TGCAGTGCCCCCCTCGGACAGAGAGAATCTTTCTTTGACTATGGCTACACCTTC
>TRBV12-3/TRBV12-4|NA|TRBJ1-5|14|NA
CASSSDRTGQPQHF
TGTGCCAGCAGCTCCGACCGTACGGGTCAGCCCCAGCATTTT
>TRBV27|medium-sized|TRBJ1-2|17|TRBD1
CASSHRGGPRVRRGYTF
TGTGCCAGCAGCCACAGGGGGGGGCCCCGAGTAAGGAGAGGCTACACCTTC
>TRBV5-1|NA|TRBJ1-4|14|NA
CASRRPGRYEKLFF
TGCGCCAGCAGACGCCCGGGACGATACGAAAAACTGTTTTTT
>TRBV7-8|NA|TRBJ1-1|14|NA
CASSLRRGDTEAFF
TGTGCCAGCAGCTTACGACGGGGTGACACTGAAGCTTTCTTT
>TRBV4-1|few|TRBJ2-3|16|TRBD2
CASSGRGGGGADTQYF
TGCGCCAGCAGCGGCCGAGGCGGGGGGGGTGCAGATACGCAGTATTTT